This T cell receptor (beta chain) was observed in a study of blood T cell repertoires in COVID-19. Whole-study context: Donors in the United States, Italy and Spain gave samples during acute or convalescent COVID-19. PBMCs, B-cell-depleted T cells, or T cells were the source of the cDNA or gDNA that made up the material.

V lost 1 base and J lost 5; bases outside the gene matches: 8. Looked up from germline, CDR1 is SGHRS and CDR2 is YFSETQ. This CDR3 region has 15 residues. Per the study methods: It was from reference gene primer amplification that nucleated cell counts were estimated. This table comes from immunoSEQ multiplex PCR, and its TCRdb copy is limited to in-frame clones, with some not included. D and trimming were read from the DNA, whereas the V and J calls and clone size are those reported in that table. Of around 200,000 clones listed, about nine tenths were seen once; the top ten hold 2% to 2.5%. The sequenced material came from peripheral blood. This sequence was found in a woman in her forties or fifties with acute or convalescent COVID-19. The genes are TRBV5-1 and TRBJ1-1, with 7 positions matching TRBD1. The CDR3 loop reads CASSLWAGGITEAFF. In DNA form, the CDR3 reads TGCGCCAGCAGCTTGTGGGCAGGGGGTATAACTGAAGCTTTCTTT.